The clone carrying this TCR beta chain showed up many times. Antigen specificity is unknown. The data stem from a study of Graves' ophthalmopathy and Graves' hyperthyroidism. The study, taken as a whole, reports: It was with roughly 70% sensitivity and around 72% specificity that the model predicted ophthalmopathy progression. Blood also carried most expanded thyroid clonotypes exceeding 0.001 frequency. The 13-signature model separated ophthalmopathy from stable hyperthyroidism at around 90% sensitivity and roughly 80% specificity.

The CDR3 runs to 13 residues. V shed 3 bases and J shed 1 base, with 6 bases lying between them. RNA transcripts were the source from which TCR beta CDR3 regions were amplified. HTBI primers primed a first-round RT-PCR, and a second-round multiplex PCR followed. TCRdb independently ran MiXCR on the multiplex PCR reads; one entry per CDR3 protein. The sample contains roughly 410,000 distinct CDR3 sequences, 15% to 19% of which appear only once. This rearrangement joins TRBV12-3 or TRBV12-4 to TRBJ1-1; D gene ambiguous. The source material was peripheral blood. This sequence originates from a woman aged 18-29 years with stable Graves' hyperthyroidism. The CDR3: CASSFSANTEAFF. The CDR3, as DNA: TGTGCCAGCAGTTTTTCGGCGAACACTGAAGCTTTCTTT.